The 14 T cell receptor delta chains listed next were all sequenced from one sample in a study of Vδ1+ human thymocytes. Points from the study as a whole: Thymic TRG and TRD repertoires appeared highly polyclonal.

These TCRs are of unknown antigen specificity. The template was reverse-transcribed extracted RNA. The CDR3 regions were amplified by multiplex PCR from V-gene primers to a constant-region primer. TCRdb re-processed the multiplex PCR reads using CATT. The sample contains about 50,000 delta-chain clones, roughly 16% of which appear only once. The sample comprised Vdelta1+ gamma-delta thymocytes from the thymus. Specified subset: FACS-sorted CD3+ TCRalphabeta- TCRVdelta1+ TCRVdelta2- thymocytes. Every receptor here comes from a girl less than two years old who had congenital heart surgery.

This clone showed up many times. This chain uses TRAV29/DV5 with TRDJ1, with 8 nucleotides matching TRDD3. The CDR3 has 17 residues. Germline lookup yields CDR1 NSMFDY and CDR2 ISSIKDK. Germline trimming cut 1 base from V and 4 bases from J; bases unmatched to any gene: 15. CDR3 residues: CAASSSPLLGANDKLIF. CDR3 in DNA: TGTGCAGCAAGCTCATCACCCTTACTGGGGGCGAACGATAAACTCATCTTT.

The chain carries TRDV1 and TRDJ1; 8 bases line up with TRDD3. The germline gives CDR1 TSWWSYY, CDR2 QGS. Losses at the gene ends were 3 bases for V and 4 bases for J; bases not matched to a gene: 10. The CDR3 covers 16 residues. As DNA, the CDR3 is TGTGCTCTTGGGGATTGTACTGGGGGTTTTCACGATAAACTCATCTTT. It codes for CALGDCTGGFHDKLIF.

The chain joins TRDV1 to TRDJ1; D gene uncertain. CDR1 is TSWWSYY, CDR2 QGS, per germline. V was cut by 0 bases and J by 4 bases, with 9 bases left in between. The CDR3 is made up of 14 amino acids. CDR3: CALGELGHDDKLIF. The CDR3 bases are TGTGCTCTTGGGGAACTTGGGCACGACGATAAACTCATCTTT.

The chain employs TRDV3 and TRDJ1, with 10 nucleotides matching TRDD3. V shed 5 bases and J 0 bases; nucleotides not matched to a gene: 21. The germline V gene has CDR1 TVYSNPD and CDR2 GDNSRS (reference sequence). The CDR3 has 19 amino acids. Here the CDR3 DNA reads TGTGCCCCGGTCGAGAAGGGTGGGGGATACTCCTCTTACACCGATAAACTCATCTTT. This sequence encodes CAPVEKGGGYSSYTDKLIF.

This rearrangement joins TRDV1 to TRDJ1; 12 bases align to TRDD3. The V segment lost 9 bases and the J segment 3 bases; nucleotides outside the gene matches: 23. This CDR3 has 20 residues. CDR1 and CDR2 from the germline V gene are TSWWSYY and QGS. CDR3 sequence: CALSGLPTWLGDTMADKLIF. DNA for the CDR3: TGTGCTCTCTCAGGCCTTCCTACGTGGCTGGGGGATACGATGGCCGATAAACTCATCTTT.

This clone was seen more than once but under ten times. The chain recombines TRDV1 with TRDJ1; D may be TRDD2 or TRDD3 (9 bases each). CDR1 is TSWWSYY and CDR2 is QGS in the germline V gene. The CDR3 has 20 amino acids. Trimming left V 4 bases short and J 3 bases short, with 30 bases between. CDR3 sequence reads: CALGAQPSYEVGDIPDKLIF. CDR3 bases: TGTGCTCTTGGGGCTCAGCCTTCCTACGAGGTGGGGGATATCCCCGATAAACTCATCTTT.

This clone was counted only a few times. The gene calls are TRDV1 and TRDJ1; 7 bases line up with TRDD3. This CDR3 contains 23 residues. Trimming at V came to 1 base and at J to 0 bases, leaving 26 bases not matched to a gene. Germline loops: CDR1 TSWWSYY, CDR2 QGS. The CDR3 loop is CALGEHVKGPTLMGELYTDKLIF. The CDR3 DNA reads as TGTGCTCTTGGGGAACACGTAAAGGGGCCTACCCTAATGGGGGAGTTGTACACCGATAAACTCATCTTT.

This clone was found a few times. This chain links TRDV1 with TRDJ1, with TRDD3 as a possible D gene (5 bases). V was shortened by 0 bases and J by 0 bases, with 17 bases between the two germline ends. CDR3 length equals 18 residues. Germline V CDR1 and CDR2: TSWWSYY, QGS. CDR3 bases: TGTGCTCTTGGGGAACTTCGATTGTGGGGTCCTCACACCGATAAACTCATCTTT. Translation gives CALGELRLWGPHTDKLIF.

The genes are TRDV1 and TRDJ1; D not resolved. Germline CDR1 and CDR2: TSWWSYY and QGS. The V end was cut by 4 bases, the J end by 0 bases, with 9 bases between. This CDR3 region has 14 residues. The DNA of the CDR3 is TGTGCTCTTGGGGTGGTCGGGTACACCGATAAACTCATCTTT. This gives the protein CALGVVGYTDKLIF.

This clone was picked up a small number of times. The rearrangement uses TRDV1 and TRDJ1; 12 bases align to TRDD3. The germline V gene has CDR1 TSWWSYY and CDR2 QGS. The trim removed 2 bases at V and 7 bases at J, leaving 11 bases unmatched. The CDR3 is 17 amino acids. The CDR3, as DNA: TGTGCTCTTGGGGAAGCGAGAGTACTGGGGGATACCCTTAAACTCATCTTT. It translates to CALGEARVLGDTLKLIF.

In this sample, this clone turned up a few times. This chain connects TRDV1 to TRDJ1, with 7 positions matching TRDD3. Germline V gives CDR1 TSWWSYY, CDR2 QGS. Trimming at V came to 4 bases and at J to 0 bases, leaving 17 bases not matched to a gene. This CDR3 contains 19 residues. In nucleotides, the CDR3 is TGTGCTCTTGGGGGACCCTGCGGGTACTGGGGACTCTACACCGATAAACTCATCTTT. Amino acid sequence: CALGGPCGYWGLYTDKLIF.

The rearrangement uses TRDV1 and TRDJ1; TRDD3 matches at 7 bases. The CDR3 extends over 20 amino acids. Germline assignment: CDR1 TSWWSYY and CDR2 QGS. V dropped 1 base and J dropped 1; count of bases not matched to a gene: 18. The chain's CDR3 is CALGEPLVWGSSLFTDKLIF. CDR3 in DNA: TGTGCTCTTGGGGAACCCCTCGTCTGGGGGTCAAGCCTATTCACCGATAAACTCATCTTT.

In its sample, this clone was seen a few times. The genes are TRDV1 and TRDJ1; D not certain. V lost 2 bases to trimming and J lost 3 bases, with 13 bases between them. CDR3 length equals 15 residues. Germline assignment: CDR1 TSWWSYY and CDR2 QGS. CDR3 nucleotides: TGTGCTCTTGGGGAAGCGAGCCCCTATCCCGATAAACTCATCTTT. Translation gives CALGEASPYPDKLIF.

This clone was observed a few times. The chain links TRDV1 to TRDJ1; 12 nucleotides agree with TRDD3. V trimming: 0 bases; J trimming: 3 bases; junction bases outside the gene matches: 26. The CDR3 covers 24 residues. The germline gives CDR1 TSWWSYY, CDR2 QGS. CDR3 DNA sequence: TGTGCTCTTGGGGAACTTAACCGGGGGAGGTATTCTCAGGACTGGGGGATACTACCCGATAAACTCATCTTT. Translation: CALGELNRGRYSQDWGILPDKLIF.